One sample yielded the 25 T cell receptor beta chains listed below, sequenced in a study of shared clonotypes between healthy human individuals. The table came from immunoSEQ multiplex PCR; TCRdb's copy has only in-frame clones and leaves some out. Of some 1,400,000 clones listed, roughly 96% are singletons. Sequenced: naive CD4+ T cells sorted from blood. Indicated subset: CD45RA+ positively selected. The source is a man in his thirties or forties in good health.

The J gene is TRBJ2-7, the V gene TRBV27, with 10 bases aligning to TRBD2. CDR1 is MNHEY, CDR2 SMNVEV, per germline (reference sequence). The CDR3 totals 15 residues. Germline trimming cut 3 bases from V and 3 bases from J; bases unmatched to any gene: 5. The CDR3, as DNA: TGTGCCAGCAGTTTCAAGGCTAGCGGGAGCTACGAGCAGTACTTC. This encodes CASSFKASGSYEQYF.

CDR3 in amino acids: CASSQSPGLAVREQFF. Written as DNA, the CDR3 is TGCGCCAGCAGCCAATCCCCGGGACTAGCGGTACGTGAGCAGTTCTTC. This chain uses TRBV4-1 with TRBJ2-1, with 11 nucleotides matching TRBD2. After removal of 2 bases from V and 9 bases from J, the junction contained 9 bases not matched to a gene. The CDR3 extends over 16 amino acids. CDR1 is MGHRA and CDR2 is YSYEKL in the germline V gene.

The V call is TRBV7-6, the J call TRBJ1-3; D uncertain. Germline CDR1 is SGHVS and CDR2 is FNYEAQ. Trimming shortened V by 4 bases and J by 0 bases, and 10 bases separated the two germline ends. This CDR3 has 15 amino acids. The CDR3 DNA reads TGTGCCAGCAGCTCTACAGCGAACTCTGGAAACACCATATATTTT. Translating it yields CASSSTANSGNTIYF.

This clone has only one observation. The chain combines TRBV15 with TRBJ1-5; 8 nucleotides agree with TRBD1. The CDR3 sequence is 15 residues long. In germline, CDR1 is LNHNV, CDR2 YYDKDF (reference sequence). Trimming cost V 3 bases and J 4 bases; bases outside gene matches: 5. The CDR3 sequence is CATSSLDRANQPQHF. DNA for the CDR3: TGTGCCACCAGCAGCTTGGACAGGGCAAATCAGCCCCAGCATTTT. The full variable domain, its missing parts supplied by reference TRBV15 and TRBJ1-5, is DAMVIQNPRYQVTQFGKPVTLSCSQTLNHNVMYWYQQKSSQAPKLLFHYYDKDFNNEADTPDNFQSRRPNTSFCFLDIRSPGLGDTAMYLCATSSLDRANQPQHFGDGTRLSIL.

V gene TRBV9 combines with J gene TRBJ2-1; D may be TRBD2 (6 bases). The CDR3 sequence is 13 residues long. Germline V CDR1 and CDR2: SGDLS, YYNGEE. Deletions cut 1 base from V and 6 bases from J, with 8 bases between. Written as DNA, the CDR3 is TGTGCCAGCAGCGTAACGGGAGCCAATGAGCAGTTCTTC. Its protein product is CASSVTGANEQFF.

This chain joins TRBV5-1 and TRBJ2-1; weak D call: TRBD1 (5 bases). This CDR3 has 15 residues. The germline V and J ends were trimmed by 5 bases and 5 bases, with 17 bases remaining between them. Germline-derived CDR1 and CDR2 are SGHRS and YFSETQ. The CDR3 region is CASRLRAKGDNEQFF. CDR3 sequence (DNA): TGCGCCAGCAGGCTGAGAGCGAAAGGGGACAATGAGCAGTTCTTC.

This clone was detected only once. This chain links TRBV10-3 with TRBJ1-1, with 8 bases fitting TRBD1. Germline V gives CDR1 ENHRY, CDR2 SYGVKD. The V and J ends lost 6 bases and 2 bases, in that order; junction bases with no gene match: 8. The CDR3 is made up of 15 amino acids. The CDR3 region has the DNA TGTGCCATCAGCGCCGGGACAGGAGATAACACTGAAGCTTTCTTT. Amino acids: CAISAGTGDNTEAFF.

V and J are TRBV29-1 and TRBJ1-3; a weak D match, TRBD1 (6 bases). The ends were cut back, 0 bases at V and 0 bases at J, with 12 bases in the middle. This CDR3 spans 16 amino acids. Germline V gene lookup returns CDR1 SQVTM and CDR2 ANQGSEA. The CDR3 nucleotides read TGCAGCGTTGAAGACTTAGGGGGAAACTCTGGAAACACCATATATTTT. Its protein product is CSVEDLGGNSGNTIYF.

As to this clone: Other DNA sequences in this sample translate to the same CDR3. The CDR3 here is CASSVGTSGYEQYF. DNA of the CDR3: TGTGCCAGCAGCGTAGGGACTAGCGGTTACGAGCAGTACTTC. This chain joins TRBV9 and TRBJ2-7, with 10 bases matching TRBD2. Unmatched junction bases numbered 1, after V lost 0 bases and J lost 4 bases. CDR1 and CDR2 (germline): SGDLS, YYNGEE. The CDR3 is 14 amino acids.

V is TRBV9 and J is TRBJ2-6, with 8 positions matching TRBD1. CDR3 length: 18 amino acids. V lost 5 bases and J lost 0; bases outside the gene matches: 10. Per germline, CDR1 SGDLS and CDR2 YYNGEE. This CDR3 is CASRDPRTGRSGANVLTF. In nucleotides, the CDR3 is TGTGCCAGCAGAGACCCGAGGACAGGGCGCTCTGGGGCCAACGTCCTGACTTTC.

The gene calls are TRBV27 and TRBJ2-1; 10 bases are shared with TRBD1. The CDR3 runs 15 residues. With V trimmed by 6 bases and J by 4 bases, 6 bases remained unmatched. Germline CDR1 and CDR2: MNHEY and SMNVEV (reference sequence). The CDR3 DNA reads as TGTGCCAGCAGCTATCCGGGACAGGGGTACAATGAGCAGTTCTTC. Encoded protein: CASSYPGQGYNEQFF.

The chain links TRBV4-3 to TRBJ2-1; 7 bases are shared with TRBD1. Per germline, CDR1 LGHNA and CDR2 YSLEER. This CDR3 is built from 13 residues. Trimming took 4 bases from V and 12 from J; bases not matched to a gene: 9. This chain's CDR3 is CASSRRQGQVQFF. The CDR3 nucleotides are TGCGCCAGCAGCCGCCGACAGGGTCAAGTGCAGTTCTTC.

This clone appeared once. V is TRBV28 and J is TRBJ2-7, with 7 bases identical to TRBD2. The CDR3 sequence is 17 residues long. Germline CDR1 and CDR2: MDHEN and SYDVKM. V gave up 4 bases and J gave up 0 bases; unmatched junction bases: 12. The CDR3 region is CASSSNYLAEHSYEQYF. The DNA for the CDR3 is TGTGCCAGCAGTTCCAACTATCTAGCGGAGCACTCCTACGAGCAGTACTTC. Combining the CDR3 with reference TRBV28 and TRBJ2-7 gives the whole variable domain DVKVTQSSRYLVKRTGEKVFLECVQDMDHENMFWYRQDPGLGLRLIYFSYDVKMKEKGDIPEGYSVSREKKERFSLILESASTNQTSMYLCASSSNYLAEHSYEQYFGPGTRLTVT.

The rearrangement joins TRBV10-2 to TRBJ2-7, with 7 nucleotides matching TRBD2. V trimming: 4 bases; J trimming: 1 base; junction bases outside the gene matches: 1. Per the germline V gene, CDR1 is WSHSY and CDR2 is SAAADI. CDR3 length: 13 residues. CDR3 residues: CASSGGGSYEQYF. CDR3 DNA: TGCGCCAGCAGTGGGGGGGGATCCTACGAGCAGTACTTC.

The CDR3 DNA follows: TGTGCCAGCAGTTTACTGGCGTCTGAAGCTTTCTTT. This encodes CASSLLASEAFF. The chain uses TRBV28 and TRBJ1-1, with D uncertain. The CDR3 totals 12 residues. The V gene lost 2 bases and the J gene lost 6 bases, with 7 bases spanning the gap. Germline loops: CDR1 MDHEN, CDR2 SYDVKM.

The chain has TRBV18 and TRBJ2-2; D might be TRBD1 (6 bases). CDR1 is KGHSH, CDR2 LQKENI, per germline. V was trimmed by 4 bases and J by 0 bases, leaving 12 bases between them. The CDR3 has 16 amino acids. The CDR3 sequence: CASSQTGSANTGELFF. In nucleotides, the CDR3 is TGTGCCAGCTCACAAACAGGGTCCGCGAACACCGGGGAGCTGTTTTTT.

V and J are TRBV6-5 and TRBJ2-7; the D gene is possibly TRBD2 (6 bases). The ends were cut back, 3 bases at V and 2 bases at J, with 14 bases in the middle. CDR1 and CDR2 from the germline V gene are MNHEY and SVGAGI. This CDR3 is 15 amino acids long. In DNA, the CDR3 is TGTGCCAGCAGTTATTGGAGGGAGGCCCCCTACGAGCAGTACTTC. Translated: CASSYWREAPYEQYF.

The rearrangement links TRBV30 to TRBJ2-7, with TRBD1 identical over 8 bases. The V gene end was trimmed by 2 bases and the J gene end by 4 bases; junction bases not matched to a gene: 16. CDR1 and CDR2 (germline): GTSNPN, SVGIG (reference sequence). This CDR3 is built from 17 residues. CDR3 amino acids: CAWSPHVPGTGIYEQYF. The CDR3 DNA reads TGTGCCTGGAGTCCCCACGTTCCGGGGACAGGAATATACGAGCAGTACTTC. Drawing the rest from reference TRBV30 and TRBJ2-7, the complete variable domain is SQTIHQWPATLVQPVGSPLSLECTVEGTSNPNLYWYRQAAGRGLQLLFYSVGIGQISSEVPQNLSASRPQDRQFILSSKKLLLSDSGFYLCAWSPHVPGTGIYEQYFGPGTRLTVT.

Turning to this clone: This sample includes further DNA sequences coding for the same CDR3. The chain couples TRBV18 to TRBJ2-1, with 10 nucleotides matching TRBD2. Germline lookup yields CDR1 KGHSH and CDR2 LQKENI. V lost 3 bases, J lost 6 bases, and 5 bases stayed unmatched. This CDR3 is 15 amino acids long. The DNA of the CDR3 is TGTGCCAGCTCACCCCTAGCGGGAGCAAGCAATGAGCAGTTCTTC. Protein sequence: CASSPLAGASNEQFF.

The chain links TRBV28 to TRBJ2-7; D is perhaps TRBD2 (7 bases). V was cut by 5 bases and J by 3 bases, with 17 bases left in between. Germline V gene data show CDR1 as MDHEN and CDR2 as SYDVKM. CDR3 length equals 15 residues. The CDR3 DNA sequence: TGTGCCAGCAGTCCCTGGGGGAGGGGGAACTACGAGCAGTACTTC. Translating it yields CASSPWGRGNYEQYF.

The genes are TRBV18 and TRBJ1-1; no definite D call. Germline V CDR1 and CDR2: KGHSH, LQKENI. CDR3 length equals 16 residues. The V gene lost 0 bases and the J gene lost 5 bases, with 16 bases spanning the gap. The CDR3 region is CASSPPSRGERTEAFF. The CDR3 region has the DNA TGTGCCAGCTCACCACCGTCTCGGGGAGAGAGGACTGAAGCTTTCTTT.

V is TRBV6-1 and J is TRBJ2-1; D ambiguous. The germline V gene has CDR1 MNHNS and CDR2 SASEGT. V dropped 1 base and J dropped 9 bases, with 13 bases sitting between them. This CDR3 region has 14 residues. CDR3 region: CASSEVRVMSEQFF. The CDR3 region has the DNA TGTGCCAGCAGTGAAGTAAGAGTTATGAGTGAGCAGTTCTTC.

This rearrangement joins TRBV7-5 to TRBJ2-1; TRBD2 reflects the table's D call only, with no check against the DNA. TRBV7-5 is reported as a pseudogene. The CDR3 has 17 amino acids. The CDR3 loop is CVRSSRGRLAASNEQFF. As DNA, the CDR3 is TGTGTCAGAAGCTCTAGAGGGAGACTAGCGGCCTCTAATGAGCAGTTCTTC.

The V call is TRBV6-5, the J call TRBJ2-7; TRBD1 aligns across 7 bases. The germline V gene has CDR1 MNHEY and CDR2 SVGAGI. The CDR3 has 14 amino acids. Unmatched junction bases numbered 9, after V lost 6 bases and J lost 4 bases. The CDR3 DNA follows: TGTGCCAGCAGGAGGACAGGTTTATTTTACGAGCAGTACTTC. It is translated as CASRRTGLFYEQYF.

The V call is TRBV28, the J call TRBJ1-5, with D unclear. Germline V gives CDR1 MDHEN, CDR2 SYDVKM. The CDR3 is 12 residues long. V shed 4 bases and J shed 11 bases, with 12 bases lying between them. CDR3 sequence reads: CASSSPGWAQHF. The CDR3 region has the DNA TGTGCCAGCAGTTCCCCTGGCTGGGCCCAGCATTTT.